A selection of T cell receptor beta chains follows, all from one sample in a study of blood T cell repertoires in COVID-19. Assay: immunoSEQ multiplex PCR; the TCRdb copy retains only in-frame clones and omits some. The sample lists 200,000 to 250,000 clones; approximately 90% were seen once. Sequencing was performed on peripheral blood. The receptors come from a young man who had recovered from COVID-19. CDR3s include the opening cysteine and the closing phenylalanine or tryptophan. The order of the fields is clone size, J gene, D gene, V gene, CDR3 protein, CDR3 DNA. D genes are given only for firm matches. Expanded clones are given a class, and other clones once, few, many or no size at all.

clone size: NA
J gene: TRBJ2-7
D gene: NA
V gene: TRBV30
CDR3 protein: CAWTEGGPTYEQYF
CDR3 DNA: TGTGCCTGGACCGAGGGGGGGCCTACCTACGAGCAGTACTTC

clone size: NA
J gene: TRBJ2-1
D gene: NA
V gene: TRBV4-2
CDR3 protein: CASSQDVSAGNYGEQFF
CDR3 DNA: TGTGCCAGCAGCCAAGATGTGTCGGCAGGGAACTATGGAGAGCAGTTCTTC

clone size: NA
J gene: TRBJ1-2
D gene: NA
V gene: TRBV20-1
CDR3 protein: CSAHGGQGF
CDR3 DNA: TGCAGTGCCCACGGAGGGCAAGGCTTC

clone size: NA
J gene: TRBJ1-6
D gene: NA
V gene: TRBV7-9
CDR3 protein: CASSLDGTRSPGSPLHF
CDR3 DNA: TGTGCCAGCAGCTTAGATGGGACACGGAGTCCTGGGTCACCCCTCCACTTT

clone size: NA
J gene: TRBJ1-1
D gene: TRBD1
V gene: TRBV27
CDR3 protein: CASSSPGGPAFF
CDR3 DNA: TGTGCCAGCAGCTCTCCAGGGGGGCCGGCTTTCTTT

clone size: NA
J gene: TRBJ2-7
D gene: NA
V gene: TRBV9
CDR3 protein: CASTIGWAGESEQYF
CDR3 DNA: TGTGCCAGCACCATTGGGTGGGCAGGGGAGAGCGAGCAGTACTTC

clone size: few
J gene: TRBJ1-1
D gene: TRBD1
V gene: TRBV10-1
CDR3 protein: CASRPMGQTKNTEAFF
CDR3 DNA: TGCGCCAGCAGGCCTATGGGACAGACTAAGAACACTGAAGCTTTCTTT

clone size: NA
J gene: TRBJ1-5
D gene: NA
V gene: TRBV5-4
CDR3 protein: CASSLGGEDQPQHF
CDR3 DNA: TGTGCCAGCAGCTTGGGCGGGGAGGATCAGCCCCAGCATTTT

clone size: NA
J gene: TRBJ1-5
D gene: NA
V gene: TRBV6-6
CDR3 protein: CASRETEAHSNQPQHF
CDR3 DNA: TGTGCCAGCAGAGAGACAGAAGCCCATAGCAATCAGCCCCAGCATTTT

clone size: NA
J gene: TRBJ1-6
D gene: NA
V gene: TRBV2
CDR3 protein: CASIWGGRKKYNSPLHF
CDR3 DNA: TGTGCCAGCATTTGGGGCGGCAGAAAAAAATATAATTCACCCCTCCACTTT

clone size: NA
J gene: TRBJ2-1
D gene: TRBD1
V gene: TRBV29-1
CDR3 protein: CSVSQTGGNEQFF
CDR3 DNA: TGCAGCGTTTCCCAGACAGGGGGGAATGAGCAGTTCTTC

clone size: once
J gene: TRBJ2-7
D gene: TRBD1
V gene: TRBV11-3
CDR3 protein: CASSTGQGAFYEQYF
CDR3 DNA: TGTGCCAGCAGCACTGGACAGGGGGCTTTCTACGAGCAGTACTTC

clone size: NA
J gene: TRBJ2-3
D gene: TRBD1
V gene: TRBV6-2/TRBV6-3
CDR3 protein: CASSTQGAVGTDTQYF
CDR3 DNA: TGTGCCAGCAGTACACAGGGGGCGGTGGGCACAGATACGCAGTATTTT

clone size: NA
J gene: TRBJ2-7
D gene: TRBD1
V gene: TRBV6-2/TRBV6-3
CDR3 protein: CASSRTRDRGSYEQYF
CDR3 DNA: TGTGCCAGCAGCCGAACCCGGGACAGGGGCTCCTACGAGCAGTACTTC

clone size: NA
J gene: TRBJ1-2
D gene: TRBD1
V gene: TRBV10-3
CDR3 protein: CAIRGTGGNYGYTF
CDR3 DNA: TGTGCCATCAGGGGGACAGGGGGAAACTATGGCTACACCTTC

clone size: once
J gene: TRBJ2-7
D gene: NA
V gene: TRBV9
CDR3 protein: CASNPGGFSYEQYF
CDR3 DNA: TGTGCCAGCAACCCTGGAGGGTTTTCCTACGAGCAGTACTTC

clone size: few
J gene: TRBJ2-5
D gene: TRBD2
V gene: TRBV15
CDR3 protein: CATSRDSASGGETQYF
CDR3 DNA: TGTGCCACCAGCAGAGATTCGGCTAGCGGAGGGGAGACCCAGTACTTC

clone size: NA
J gene: TRBJ1-5
D gene: NA
V gene: TRBV5-1
CDR3 protein: CASSSSGGSNQPQHF
CDR3 DNA: TGCGCCAGCAGCTCCAGTGGAGGTAGCAATCAGCCCCAGCATTTT

clone size: NA
J gene: TRBJ1-1
D gene: TRBD1
V gene: TRBV5-5
CDR3 protein: CASSFHLQGELGAFF
CDR3 DNA: TGTGCCAGCAGTTTTCATTTACAGGGGGAATTGGGGGCTTTCTTT

clone size: NA
J gene: TRBJ1-1
D gene: TRBD1
V gene: TRBV11-1
CDR3 protein: CASSRTGGDTEAFF
CDR3 DNA: TGTGCCAGCAGCCGGACAGGGGGGGACACTGAAGCTTTCTTT

clone size: NA
J gene: TRBJ2-6
D gene: NA
V gene: TRBV15
CDR3 protein: CATGGTVRSGANVLTF
CDR3 DNA: TGTGCCACGGGCGGGACAGTTCGCTCTGGGGCCAACGTCCTGACTTTC

clone size: NA
J gene: TRBJ1-6
D gene: TRBD1
V gene: TRBV6-2/TRBV6-3
CDR3 protein: CASSYRQGAHNSPLHF
CDR3 DNA: TGTGCCAGCAGTTACAGGCAGGGGGCCCATAATTCACCCCTCCACTTT

clone size: NA
J gene: TRBJ2-7
D gene: TRBD1
V gene: TRBV3-1/TRBV3-2
CDR3 protein: CASSQQGVSHEQYF
CDR3 DNA: TGTGCCAGCAGCCAACAGGGGGTCTCCCACGAGCAGTACTTC

clone size: once
J gene: TRBJ2-5
D gene: NA
V gene: TRBV4-2
CDR3 protein: CASSQGRRGQETQYF
CDR3 DNA: TGTGCCAGCAGCCAGGGGAGGCGGGGTCAAGAGACCCAGTACTTC

clone size: NA
J gene: TRBJ1-2
D gene: TRBD1
V gene: TRBV30
CDR3 protein: CAWSPTGGYYGYTF
CDR3 DNA: TGTGCCTGGAGCCCGACAGGGGGCTACTATGGCTACACCTTC

clone size: NA
J gene: TRBJ2-5
D gene: TRBD1
V gene: TRBV10-1
CDR3 protein: CAGQGRETQYF
CDR3 DNA: TGCGCCGGACAGGGACGGGAGACCCAGTACTTC

clone size: once
J gene: TRBJ2-7
D gene: NA
V gene: TRBV2
CDR3 protein: CASKRGGAYEQYF
CDR3 DNA: TGTGCCAGCAAGAGGGGGGGCGCGTACGAGCAGTACTTC

clone size: NA
J gene: TRBJ1-2
D gene: NA
V gene: TRBV19
CDR3 protein: CASSLQGLSGYTF
CDR3 DNA: TGTGCCAGTAGTCTACAGGGCTTAAGCGGCTACACCTTC

clone size: NA
J gene: TRBJ1-2
D gene: NA
V gene: TRBV6-4
CDR3 protein: CASSVARNYGYTF
CDR3 DNA: TGTGCCAGCAGTGTAGCCAGAAACTATGGCTACACCTTC

clone size: NA
J gene: TRBJ2-1
D gene: NA
V gene: TRBV5-1
CDR3 protein: CASSLDLNRYNEQFF
CDR3 DNA: TGCGCCAGCAGCTTGGATCTAAACCGCTACAATGAGCAGTTCTTC

clone size: NA
J gene: TRBJ2-2
D gene: NA
V gene: TRBV7-2
CDR3 protein: CASSYGTRNTGELFF
CDR3 DNA: TGTGCCAGCAGCTACGGGACAAGGAACACCGGGGAGCTGTTTTTT

clone size: NA
J gene: TRBJ2-3
D gene: NA
V gene: TRBV2
CDR3 protein: CASSMSTDTQYF
CDR3 DNA: TGTGCCAGCAGCATGAGCACAGATACGCAGTATTTT

clone size: NA
J gene: TRBJ1-2
D gene: TRBD1
V gene: TRBV7-2
CDR3 protein: CASTRQGANGYTF
CDR3 DNA: TGTGCCAGTACAAGACAGGGGGCTAATGGCTACACCTTC

clone size: NA
J gene: TRBJ2-7
D gene: TRBD1
V gene: TRBV4-1
CDR3 protein: CASSQPTGIYEQYF
CDR3 DNA: TGCGCCAGCAGCCAACCGACAGGGATCTACGAGCAGTACTTC

clone size: NA
J gene: TRBJ2-3
D gene: TRBD1
V gene: TRBV3-1/TRBV3-2
CDR3 protein: CASSQNQGADTQYF
CDR3 DNA: TGTGCCAGCAGCCAAAATCAGGGGGCAGATACGCAGTATTTT

clone size: NA
J gene: TRBJ2-4
D gene: NA
V gene: TRBV11-2
CDR3 protein: CASSRDIAKNIQYF
CDR3 DNA: TGTGCCAGCAGCCGAGACATAGCCAAAAACATTCAGTACTTC

clone size: NA
J gene: TRBJ1-1
D gene: NA
V gene: TRBV12-3/TRBV12-4
CDR3 protein: CASSLELDTEAFF
CDR3 DNA: TGTGCCAGCAGTTTAGAGCTTGACACTGAAGCTTTCTTT

clone size: NA
J gene: TRBJ2-2
D gene: TRBD2
V gene: TRBV11-2
CDR3 protein: CASSLDRGETGELFF
CDR3 DNA: TGTGCCAGCAGCTTAGATCGGGGGGAGACCGGGGAGCTGTTTTTT

clone size: NA
J gene: TRBJ1-1
D gene: NA
V gene: TRBV7-6
CDR3 protein: CASSLVPGNTEAFF
CDR3 DNA: TGTGCCAGCAGCTTAGTCCCGGGGAACACTGAAGCTTTCTTT

clone size: few
J gene: TRBJ2-7
D gene: TRBD2
V gene: TRBV28
CDR3 protein: CASRWSSGGAKQYF
CDR3 DNA: TGTGCCAGCAGATGGAGTAGCGGGGGGGCAAAGCAGTACTTC

clone size: NA
J gene: TRBJ1-2
D gene: NA
V gene: TRBV23-1
CDR3 protein: CASMRTRFLLSYGYTF
CDR3 DNA: TGCGCCAGCATGAGAACCAGGTTTTTACTTAGCTATGGCTACACCTTC

clone size: NA
J gene: TRBJ2-3
D gene: TRBD2
V gene: TRBV6-5
CDR3 protein: CASSLQGLDFTTQYF
CDR3 DNA: TGTGCCAGCAGCCTACAGGGACTAGACTTTACTACGCAGTATTTT

clone size: NA
J gene: TRBJ1-1
D gene: NA
V gene: TRBV11-2
CDR3 protein: CASSSTDNTEAFF
CDR3 DNA: TGTGCCAGCAGCTCCACAGATAACACTGAAGCTTTCTTT

clone size: NA
J gene: TRBJ1-2
D gene: NA
V gene: TRBV5-6
CDR3 protein: CASSSDRLYGYTF
CDR3 DNA: TGTGCCAGCAGCTCTGACAGGCTCTATGGCTACACCTTC

clone size: NA
J gene: TRBJ1-2
D gene: NA
V gene: TRBV6-7
CDR3 protein: CASSHNRVGRRWRGYTF
CDR3 DNA: TGTGCCAGCAGTCACAACAGGGTGGGAAGGAGATGGAGGGGCTACACCTTC

clone size: NA
J gene: TRBJ1-1
D gene: NA
V gene: TRBV7-9
CDR3 protein: CASSLGPGRINTEAFF
CDR3 DNA: TGTGCCAGCAGCTTAGGGCCGGGAAGGATAAACACTGAAGCTTTCTTT

clone size: NA
J gene: TRBJ1-2
D gene: TRBD1
V gene: TRBV10-3
CDR3 protein: CAISESVGTGGSGYTF
CDR3 DNA: TGTGCCATCAGTGAGTCTGTTGGGACAGGGGGAAGTGGCTACACCTTC

clone size: NA
J gene: TRBJ1-2
D gene: NA
V gene: TRBV5-6
CDR3 protein: CASSFGGVDGYTF
CDR3 DNA: TGTGCCAGCAGCTTCGGAGGGGTAGATGGCTACACCTTC

clone size: few
J gene: TRBJ2-5
D gene: NA
V gene: TRBV5-4
CDR3 protein: CASSPELARGETQYF
CDR3 DNA: TGTGCCAGCAGCCCGGAGTTGGCCCGAGGAGAGACCCAGTACTTC

clone size: few
J gene: TRBJ1-6
D gene: NA
V gene: TRBV2
CDR3 protein: CASSQGSSPLHF
CDR3 DNA: TGTGCCAGCAGTCAGGGGAGTTCACCCCTCCACTTT

clone size: few
J gene: TRBJ2-7
D gene: NA
V gene: TRBV18
CDR3 protein: CASSPGRGLYEQYF
CDR3 DNA: TGTGCCAGCTCACCAGGTCGGGGTCTCTACGAGCAGTACTTC

clone size: NA
J gene: TRBJ2-1
D gene: TRBD1
V gene: TRBV18
CDR3 protein: CATTRTGQGNEQFF
CDR3 DNA: TGTGCCACCACAAGGACCGGACAGGGCAATGAGCAGTTCTTC

clone size: few
J gene: TRBJ1-5
D gene: NA
V gene: TRBV19
CDR3 protein: CASSIQGGQPQHF
CDR3 DNA: TGTGCCAGTAGTATTCAGGGTGGCCAGCCCCAGCATTTT